This passage covers 29 T cell receptor beta chains from one sample sequenced in a study of cytotoxic CD8 clonotypes in ibrutinib-treated CLL. Assay used: immunoSEQ multiplex PCR; TCRdb lists only in-frame clones, some missing. The table shows 65,000 to 90,000 clones, with 70% to 90% occurring only once. This material consisted of PBMCs, taken after 24 months of ibrutinib treatment. Receptors originate from a human donor with chronic lymphocytic leukemia.

The chain has TRBV27 and TRBJ2-1; no reliable D call. The length of the CDR3 is 12 residues. The germline V gene encodes CDR1 MNHEY and CDR2 SMNVEV (reference sequence). Between the trimmed V and J ends, which lost 3 bases and 10 bases, there was a span of 10 bases. CDR3 amino acids: CASSFSRKEQFF. The CDR3 DNA sequence: TGTGCCAGCAGTTTTAGTCGGAAGGAGCAGTTCTTC.

The chain recombines TRBV7-9 with TRBJ2-2, with 7 bases identical to TRBD1. Unmatched junction bases numbered 3, after V lost 4 bases and J lost 4 bases. The CDR3 loop spans 14 amino acids. Germline V gene lookup returns CDR1 SEHNR and CDR2 FQNEAQ (reference sequence). The CDR3 region is CASSSGGTTGELFF. The CDR3 DNA reads TGTGCCAGCAGCTCAGGGGGAACCACCGGGGAGCTGTTTTTT.

J is TRBJ2-7 and V is TRBV25-1, with D tentatively TRBD1 (6 bases). CDR1 is MGHDK, CDR2 SYGVNS, per germline. With 1 base removed from V and 7 bases from J, the gap between germline ends came to 14 bases. The length of the CDR3 is 14 residues. DNA for the CDR3: TGTGCCAGCAGTGAATTCGACTGGGGGCGGGAGCAGTACTTC. This sequence encodes CASSEFDWGREQYF.

J is TRBJ1-2 and V is TRBV5-1, with 7 bases that match TRBD1. The V segment lost 4 bases and the J segment 6 bases; nucleotides outside the gene matches: 6. The length of the CDR3 is 13 residues. Germline values: CDR1 SGHRS, CDR2 YFSETQ. CDR3 DNA: TGCGCCAGCAGCCTAGGGACAGCAGATGGCTACACCTTC. Amino acids: CASSLGTADGYTF.

This clone turned up a few times. The chain couples TRBV9 to TRBJ2-3; either TRBD1 or TRBD2 may supply D (5 bases each). The CDR3 sequence is 16 residues long. Germline CDR1 is SGDLS and CDR2 is YYNGEE. V was shortened by 3 bases and J by 0 bases, with 14 bases between the two germline ends. The CDR3 sequence: CASSEGTGLSTDTQYF. The CDR3, as DNA: TGTGCCAGCAGCGAGGGAACAGGACTTAGCACAGATACGCAGTATTTT.

This chain uses TRBV11-3 with TRBJ2-2, with TRBD1 as a possible D gene (6 bases). Germline CDR1 is SGHNT and CDR2 is YENEEA. The CDR3 covers 16 residues. V shed 1 base and J shed 3 bases, with 12 bases lying between them. Here the CDR3 reads CASSLGTGLDTGELFF. The CDR3 DNA sequence: TGTGCCAGCAGCTTAGGAACAGGGTTAGACACCGGGGAGCTGTTTTTT. Full variable domain (remainder filled in from reference TRBV11-3 and TRBJ2-2): EAGVVQSPRYKIIEKKQPVAFWCNPISGHNTLYWYLQNLGQGPELLIRYENEEAVDDSQLPKDRFSAERLKGVDSTLKIQPAELGDSAVYLCASSLGTGLDTGELFFGEGSRLTVL.

This clone came up once. This rearrangement joins TRBV5-1 to TRBJ2-3; possibly TRBD1 for D (5 bases). The CDR3 is 13 residues long. Trimming removed 4 bases at V and 8 bases at J, with 14 bases between. Germline CDR1 SGHRS, CDR2 YFSETQ. The CDR3 DNA reads as TGCGCCAGCAGCCCAGACAGAGCCTTTACGCAGTATTTT. It encodes CASSPDRAFTQYF.

The V gene is TRBV7-6, the J gene TRBJ1-4; 7 bases map to TRBD1. V lost 4 bases and J lost 7; bases outside the gene matches: 15. The CDR3 is made up of 17 amino acids. Looked up from germline, CDR1 is SGHVS and CDR2 is FNYEAQ. For the CDR3, the DNA is TGTGCCAGCAGCTCCACTATACCTACAGGGGCAATTGAAAAACTGTTTTTT. Its protein is CASSSTIPTGAIEKLFF.

The V gene is TRBV29-1, the J gene TRBJ2-1; 8 nucleotides agree with TRBD1. Trimming cost V 4 bases and J 7 bases; bases outside gene matches: 6. Germline lookup yields CDR1 SQVTM and CDR2 ANQGSEA. This CDR3 has 13 residues. The CDR3 nucleotides are TGCAGCGTTGCGTCCTGGACAGGGAATGAGCAGTTCTTC. This encodes CSVASWTGNEQFF.

The chain recombines TRBV28 with TRBJ1-5, with D tentatively TRBD1 (6 bases). Trimming removed 1 base at V and 7 bases at J, with 17 bases between. Germline CDR1 is MDHEN and CDR2 is SYDVKM. The CDR3 is made up of 16 amino acids. The CDR3 reads CASSLFGQGITQPQHF. The CDR3 coding sequence is TGTGCCAGCAGTTTATTTGGCCAGGGGATCACGCAGCCCCAGCATTTT.

This chain links TRBV5-1 with TRBJ2-1; tentative D call: TRBD2 (6 bases). Germline CDR1 SGHRS, CDR2 YFSETQ. The CDR3 length is 16 residues. V was shortened by 3 bases and J by 6 bases, with 19 bases between the two germline ends. The DNA of the CDR3 is TGCGCCAGCAGCTCCCGGGTCCTCGGGGGAGGCAATGAGCAGTTCTTC. Protein: CASSSRVLGGGNEQFF.

The rearrangement links TRBV5-1 to TRBJ2-6; D unclear. The CDR3 has 15 residues. V was cut by 0 bases and J by 1 base, with 5 bases left in between. Germline assignment: CDR1 SGHRS and CDR2 YFSETQ. The CDR3 loop is CASSLETSGANVLTF. CDR3 in DNA: TGCGCCAGCAGCTTGGAGACATCTGGGGCCAACGTCCTGACTTTC. The whole variable domain, filled in from reference TRBV5-1 and TRBJ2-6, reads KAGVTQTPRYLIKTRGQQVTLSCSPISGHRSVSWYQQTPGQGLQFLFEYFSETQRNKGNFPGRFSGRQFSNSRSEMNVSTLELGDSALYLCASSLETSGANVLTFGAGSRLTVL.

J is TRBJ2-7 and V is TRBV19, with TRBD1 as a possible D gene (6 bases). Germline CDR1 and CDR2: LNHDA and SQIVND (reference sequence). V shed 0 bases and J shed 5 bases, with 14 bases lying between them. The CDR3 extends over 15 amino acids. CDR3 bases: TGTGCCAGTAGTATAGATGAAACAGGGAACGACGAGCAGTACTTC. Translated: CASSIDETGNDEQYF.

The rearrangement links TRBV4-1 to TRBJ2-7; D is perhaps TRBD1 or TRBD2 (5 bases each). Between the trimmed V and J ends, which lost 4 bases and 7 bases, there was a span of 23 bases. The CDR3 sequence is 16 residues long. Germline CDR1 reads MGHRA; CDR2 reads YSYEKL. Here the CDR3 reads CASSPFYGTAQLEQYF. The CDR3 nucleotides read TGCGCCAGCAGCCCCTTCTACGGGACCGCACAATTGGAGCAGTACTTC.

This clone appeared once. The gene calls are TRBV15 and TRBJ2-4, with TRBD1 matching over 7 bases. This CDR3 is built from 12 residues. With 7 bases clipped from V and 7 bases from J, the junction kept 4 bases outside the gene matches. Germline V gene sequence: CDR1 LNHNV, CDR2 YYDKDF (reference sequence). In DNA form, the CDR3 reads TGTGCCACCACACAGGGGTTCAACATTCAGTACTTC. Translating it yields CATTQGFNIQYF. The full variable domain, with the rest looked up from reference TRBV15 and TRBJ2-4, is DAMVIQNPRYQVTQFGKPVTLSCSQTLNHNVMYWYQQKSSQAPKLLFHYYDKDFNNEADTPDNFQSRRPNTSFCFLDIRSPGLGDTAMYLCATTQGFNIQYFGAGTRLSVL.

This clone was detected only a few times. This chain joins TRBV27 and TRBJ2-7; D unclear. There are 15 residues in the CDR3. Germline V gene lookup returns CDR1 MNHEY and CDR2 SMNVEV (reference sequence). V was clipped by 5 bases and J by 3 bases, with 17 bases between them. The CDR3 loop reads CASSPTPWHRYEQYF. The CDR3 bases are TGTGCCAGCAGTCCCACCCCATGGCATCGCTACGAGCAGTACTTC.

The rearrangement links TRBV11-2 to TRBJ2-7, with 7 bases lining up with TRBD2. Germline CDR1 and CDR2: SGHAT and FQNNGV. The length of the CDR3 is 15 residues. V was pared by 1 base and J by 2 bases, with 5 bases of the junction left unmatched. The DNA of the CDR3 is TGTGCCAGCAGCTTAGTCAGCGGGAATGCCTACGAGCAGTACTTC. Protein product: CASSLVSGNAYEQYF.

CDR3 DNA sequence: TGCGCCAGCAGCTTTATGGACGGATCCTACGAGCAGTACTTC. Its protein product is CASSFMDGSYEQYF. The chain employs TRBV5-1 and TRBJ2-7; D unclear. The CDR3 has 14 amino acids. Deletions cut 2 bases from V and 1 base from J, with 10 bases between. Per the germline V gene, CDR1 is SGHRS and CDR2 is YFSETQ.

The chain joins TRBV9 to TRBJ2-1; tentatively, D is TRBD2 (6 bases). CDR1 and CDR2 (germline): SGDLS, YYNGEE. V was trimmed by 0 bases and J by 4 bases, leaving 14 bases between them. The CDR3 extends over 16 amino acids. The CDR3 DNA is TGTGCCAGCAGCGTAGGGAGCGGGTACACTTACAATGAGCAGTTCTTC. Protein sequence: CASSVGSGYTYNEQFF.

The chain joins TRBV21-1 to TRBJ1-2; the table's D gene call, TRBD1, was not cross checked with the DNA. TRBV21-1 is designated a pseudogene. There are 15 residues in the CDR3. In nucleotides, the CDR3 is TGTGCCAGCCTAGCCGGGAGAGGGGGCTTCTATGGCTACACCTTC. Protein sequence: CASLAGRGGFYGYTF.

The rearrangement links TRBV7-3 to TRBJ2-3; no reliable D call. Deletions cut 4 bases from V and 2 bases from J, with 7 bases between. This CDR3 region has 13 residues. The germline gives CDR1 SGHTA, CDR2 FQGTGA. The CDR3 region has the DNA TGTGCCAGCAGCTATGGGAACACAGATACGCAGTATTTT. It encodes CASSYGNTDTQYF.

This clone was picked up a small number of times. The rearrangement links TRBV10-1 to TRBJ2-5; 7 bases fit TRBD1. Germline V lookup: CDR1 WNHNN, CDR2 SYGVQD (reference sequence). The length of the CDR3 is 14 residues. V was pared by 4 bases and J by 5 bases, with 7 bases of the junction left unmatched. The CDR3 nucleotides read TGCGCCAGCAGTGGAACAGGGGCTTGGGAGACCCAGTACTTC. This sequence encodes CASSGTGAWETQYF.

The chain combines TRBV6-5 with TRBJ2-1; a weak D match, TRBD1 (6 bases). The V gene lost 4 bases and the J gene lost 3 bases, with 10 bases spanning the gap. CDR1 and CDR2 from the germline V gene are MNHEY and SVGAGI. The CDR3 runs to 14 residues. The CDR3 coding sequence is TGTGCCAGCAGTTCCGGGACACACTACAATGAGCAGTTCTTC. It encodes CASSSGTHYNEQFF.

V usage is TRBV6-5 and J usage is TRBJ2-5, with D possibly TRBD2 on 6 matching bases. Germline CDR1 MNHEY, CDR2 SVGAGI. V was cut by 3 bases and J by 0 bases, with 14 bases left in between. The CDR3 consists of 16 residues. The CDR3 DNA sequence: TGTGCCAGCAGTTATCGGGAGTCTTCATACCAAGAGACCCAGTACTTC. Protein: CASSYRESSYQETQYF.

The rearrangement links TRBV7-9 to TRBJ2-3, with TRBD1 matching 9 bases. Germline trimming cut 5 bases from V and 4 bases from J; bases unmatched to any gene: 7. The V gene's germline CDR1 is SEHNR and CDR2 FQNEAQ (reference sequence). CDR3 size: 15 residues. CDR3 bases: TGTGCCAGCAGCCCAGGGACAGGGTGGGCAGATACGCAGTATTTT. This encodes CASSPGTGWADTQYF.

This chain joins TRBV7-9 and TRBJ2-1; TRBD2 agrees at 13 bases. Germline V CDR1 and CDR2: SEHNR, FQNEAQ (reference sequence). J gave up 9 bases and V 3 bases, and 5 bases lay outside the gene matches. CDR3 length: 15 amino acids. The CDR3 sequence: CASSFGTSGMAEQFF. The CDR3 DNA sequence: TGTGCCAGCAGCTTCGGGACTAGCGGGATGGCTGAGCAGTTCTTC.

This rearrangement joins TRBV7-6 to TRBJ2-2; perhaps TRBD2 as D (5 bases). The CDR3 contains 15 residues. V was trimmed by 6 bases and J by 4 bases, leaving 15 bases between them. Germline assignment: CDR1 SGHVS and CDR2 FNYEAQ. CDR3 sequence reads: CASSPSRFGTGELFF. CDR3 coding DNA: TGTGCCAGCAGTCCTAGCCGGTTCGGCACCGGGGAGCTGTTTTTT.

There are a few counts of this clone. The chain links TRBV18 to TRBJ2-3; no clear D. V was pared by 1 base and J by 5 bases, with 7 bases between. Germline assignment: CDR1 KGHSH and CDR2 LQKENI. This CDR3 has 13 residues. Written as DNA, the CDR3 is TGTGCCAGCTCACCACAAGCCCAAGATACGCAGTATTTT. Protein sequence: CASSPQAQDTQYF.

This clone was seen more than once but under ten times. This chain links TRBV5-6 with TRBJ2-2; 8 nucleotides agree with TRBD2. Germline lookup yields CDR1 SGHDT and CDR2 YYEEEE. The J segment lost 5 bases and the V segment lost 2 bases, leaving 14 bases of the junction unmatched. The CDR3 is made up of 18 amino acids. Written as DNA, the CDR3 is TGTGCCAGCAGCTTTTTTCTAGCGGGTAGGCGAGAAACCGGGGAGCTGTTTTTT. Its protein is CASSFFLAGRRETGELFF.